The rows below give T cell receptor beta chains drawn from one sample of a study of cytomegalovirus exposure and HLA in healthy donors. Sequenced by immunoSEQ multiplex PCR; TCRdb stores in-frame clones only, minus some. The sample gives about 200,000 clones, roughly 80% of which show up once; 1.5% to 2% is in the top ten. Sequencing was performed on PBMCs. The origin of the receptors is a woman between 18 and 30 years old in good health and CMV-seronegative. The CDR3 runs from the conserved cysteine through the conserved F or W. D genes are given only for firm matches. A row's size may be missing; if present it is once, few, many or a size class.

>TRBJ2-7|TRBV2|NA|TRBD2
TGTGCCAGCAGCCTAGCGGGAGGACCCTACGAGCAGTACTTC
CASSLAGGPYEQYF
>TRBJ2-2|TRBV7-6|NA|TRBD2
TGTGCCAGCAGCCGATACGGGACTAGCGGGAGTGGTGGCACCGGGGAGCTGTTTTTT
CASSRYGTSGSGGTGELFF
>TRBJ2-7|TRBV5-1|NA|TRBD1
TGCGCCAGCAGCTTGGTTTTGGACAGGGTTGGTGTAGGCGAGCAGTACTTC
CASSLVLDRVGVGEQYF
>TRBJ2-7|TRBV6-6|NA|TRBD1
TGTGCCAGCAACCTGGGACAGGGTAGGTACGAGCAGTACTTC
CASNLGQGRYEQYF
>TRBJ1-6|TRBV10-3|NA|NA
TGTGCCATCAGTGAAAGCTCCTCTACCGGGGCACCCCTCCACTTT
CAISESSSTGAPLHF
>TRBJ1-4|TRBV7-9|NA|TRBD1
TGTGCCAGCAGCTTGGACAGGGGAACTAATGAAAAACTGTTTTTT
CASSLDRGTNEKLFF
>TRBJ2-1|TRBV2|NA|TRBD1
TGTGCCAGCAGCGCGGGGACAGGGGGATTCAATGAGCAGTTCTTC
CASSAGTGGFNEQFF
>TRBJ1-2|TRBV10-3|NA|NA
TGTGCCATCAGGGTCCCGGGGTCCCCCAACTATGGCTACACCTTC
CAIRVPGSPNYGYTF
>TRBJ2-2|TRBV19|NA|TRBD1
TGTGCCAGTAGTATTGGGGCCTCAGGGGGCCTCACCGGGGAGCTGTTTTTT
CASSIGASGGLTGELFF
>TRBJ2-7|TRBV10-2|few|NA
TGCGCCAGCAAGTGGGCCTCAAGCCTCTCCTACGAGCAGTACTTC
CASKWASSLSYEQYF
>TRBJ2-6|TRBV6-1|NA|TRBD1
TGTGCCAGCAGTGAAAGATCAGGGGGTTTCTCTGGGGCCAACGTCCTGACTTTC
CASSERSGGFSGANVLTF
>TRBJ1-1|TRBV12-5|NA|NA
TGTGCTAGCGCAGACAGAAACACTGAAGCTTTCTTT
CASADRNTEAFF
>TRBJ2-5|TRBV28|NA|TRBD1
TGTGCCAGCAGTTTACACCCAGGGGGATTTGGAGAGACCCAGTACTTC
CASSLHPGGFGETQYF
>TRBJ1-2|TRBV7-9|NA|NA
TGTGCCAGCAGCTTAGAAGCCAACTATGGCTACACCTTC
CASSLEANYGYTF
>TRBJ1-3|TRBV6-5|few|TRBD1
TGTGCCAGCAGCTGGGGGCAGGGGGGTGGAAACACCATATATTTT
CASSWGQGGGNTIYF
>TRBJ1-3|TRBV7-9|NA|NA
TGTTCCGGATTCCTACTAGCGCCAGGGAAGGCCTCTGGAAACACCATATATTTT
CSGFLLAPGKASGNTIYF
>TRBJ2-3|TRBV19|NA|TRBD1
TGTGCCAGTAGTATAGAATGGGACAGGAGTTTGAGCACAGATACGCAGTATTTT
CASSIEWDRSLSTDTQYF
>TRBJ2-1|TRBV9|once|NA
TGTGCCAGCAGCGTAGAACCTACGGACAATGAGCAGTTCTTC
CASSVEPTDNEQFF
>TRBJ2-1|TRBV11-3|NA|TRBD2
TGTGCCAGTAAGCTAGGGACTAGCCATAATGAGCAGTTCTTC
CASKLGTSHNEQFF
>TRBJ1-6|TRBV7-9|NA|NA
TGTGCCAGCAGTCCGCCAGGTTCCTATAATTCACCCCTCCACTTT
CASSPPGSYNSPLHF
>TRBJ1-5|TRBV4-3|NA|NA
TGCGCCAGCAGCCAAAGTAGGGGCTATCAGCCCCAGCATTTT
CASSQSRGYQPQHF
>TRBJ2-3|TRBV11-2|NA|NA
TGTGCCAGCAGCTTTGGTTCAGGCCAACCCAGCACAGATACGCAGTATTTT
CASSFGSGQPSTDTQYF
>TRBJ2-3|TRBV28|NA|NA
TGTGCCAGCGCTTCGGGATCCACAGATACGCAGTATTTT
CASASGSTDTQYF
>TRBJ2-4|TRBV28|NA|NA
TGTGCCAGCAGTTCCCCCGGGGGGCTCGGGGGAAACATTCAGTACTTC
CASSSPGGLGGNIQYF
>TRBJ1-5|TRBV11-2|NA|NA
TGTGCCAGCAGCTTAGACCCAGCGGGTGGCAATCAGCCCCAGCATTTT
CASSLDPAGGNQPQHF
>TRBJ2-7|TRBV7-2|NA|TRBD2
TGTGCCAGCAGCTTAGCACTAGCGGGAGGGGAGCAGTACTTC
CASSLALAGGEQYF
>TRBJ1-2|TRBV6-1|NA|NA
TGTGCCAGCAGTTCCGACACGTGGAACTATGGCTACACCTTC
CASSSDTWNYGYTF
>TRBJ2-7|TRBV25-1|NA|NA
TGTGCCAGCGGGGACTTTACTTACGAGCAGTACTTC
CASGDFTYEQYF
>TRBJ2-1|TRBV5-1|NA|NA
TGCGCCAGCAGCCTCTCGGGAGTTTACAATGAGCAGTTCTTC
CASSLSGVYNEQFF
>TRBJ2-5|TRBV15|NA|TRBD1
TGTGCCACCAGCAGCCGGACAGGGGTGGAGACCCAGTACTTC
CATSSRTGVETQYF
>TRBJ1-3|TRBV7-2|NA|NA
TGTGCCAGCAGCCCGTCGACTCGAAGAGGAAACACCATATATTTT
CASSPSTRRGNTIYF
>TRBJ1-2|TRBV18|NA|NA
TGTGCCAGCTCACCAGGGGAGGCCCCAAGATACCGCTATGGCTACACCTTC
CASSPGEAPRYRYGYTF
>TRBJ1-3|TRBV23-1|NA|NA
TGCGCCAGCAGTCGGTTGTTGGAGGGAGGAGGAAACACCATATATTTT
CASSRLLEGGGNTIYF
>TRBJ2-2|TRBV19|NA|NA
TGTGCCAGTAGTTTGGGACTTGACACCGGGGAGCTGTTTTTT
CASSLGLDTGELFF
>TRBJ2-7|TRBV29-1|NA|TRBD2
TGCAGCGGAATGAAAGCGGGATCCTACGAGCAGTACTTC
CSGMKAGSYEQYF
>TRBJ2-1|TRBV4-2|NA|NA
TGTGCCAGCAGCCAAGAACCTTACAGGGATGAGCAGTTCTTC
CASSQEPYRDEQFF
>TRBJ1-2|TRBV25-1|NA|TRBD1
TGTGCCAGCAGCCGTGACAGGGATCGGGACTATGGCTACACCTTC
CASSRDRDRDYGYTF
>TRBJ2-3|TRBV5-1|NA|TRBD2
TGCGCCAGCAGCTTGGGACGACTAGCGGACACTAGCACAGATACGCAGTATTTT
CASSLGRLADTSTDTQYF